The present T cell receptor (beta chain) was sequenced within a study of Ad26.COV2.S vaccination and SARS-CoV-2 variants. Treatment specified: about 20 received Ad26.COV2.S at low or high dose, single or two shots; a few received placebo; per-sample allocation not given. Sampling was performed 63 days after the first vaccine or placebo injection. TCRdb's copy holds only in-frame clones and misses some; the assay was immunoSEQ multiplex PCR. Seen here are fewer than 300,000 clones, 87% observed once, and the top ten hold more than 2.5%. The CDR3 loop spans 14 amino acids. The germline CDR1 and CDR2 sequences are SGHKS and YYEKEE (reference sequence). V was clipped by 2 bases and J by 0 bases; unmatched bases: 0.

This specimen was peripheral blood, taken in a trial of Ad26.COV2.S vaccine versus placebo. The sequence derives from a person aged 18-65 years who received the Ad26.COV2.S COVID-19 vaccine or a placebo. This chain connects TRBV5-5 to TRBJ2-7; 9 bases agree with TRBD1. The CDR3 region is CASSLQGASYEQYF. The DNA of the CDR3 is TGTGCCAGCAGCTTACAGGGGGCCTCCTACGAGCAGTACTTC.